This T cell receptor (beta chain) was profiled in a study of graft-versus-host responses after intestinal transplantation (dated by TCRdb to the early 2020s). Broadly, across the study: The transplants that recipients got were multivisceral, liver-intestinal, or isolated intestinal. A peak of at least 4% donor T cells among recipient peripheral blood mononuclear cells was the definition used for donor T cell macrochimerism. After intestinal transplantation, graft-versus-host and host-versus-graft alloreactive T cell clones were followed in the graft, circulation and bone marrow using bulk TCR-beta CDR3 sequencing. Rather than going through the commercial service, samples from a few later patients were sequenced in-house on an Illumina MiSeq and processed with MiXCR. Every recipient was given anti-thymocyte globulin induction, then maintenance tacrolimus and steroids for 2 to 3 years. A cohort of 24 intestinal transplant recipients, including one retransplant, was enrolled, and 3 patients lacking pretransplant specimens were excluded. To identify alloreactive clones, pre-transplant mixed lymphocyte reaction products were sequenced and compared with unstimulated pre-transplant donor and recipient T cells. Findings and caveats that apply to the study as a whole: GvH clones were found in recipient bone marrow, and some of the GvH clones appeared earlier in ileal mucosa or blood, which is consistent with an intestinal mucosal origin. In patients with donor T cell macrochimerism, the allografts had high GvH to HvG T cell clonal ratios. Early after transplant, peak levels of circulating GvH clones were found to be associated with declines in HvG clones. The conclusions were limited by the relatively low number and heterogeneity of the intestinal transplant patients.

The junction carries 4 bases between V and J, which are trimmed by 0 bases and 7 bases respectively. For CDR1 and CDR2, the germline V gene (reference sequence) lists LNHNV and YYDKDF. Including the terminal cysteine and phenylalanine, the CDR3 comprises 12 residues. CDR3 DNA only is kept here, 36 bases in frame from base 1. Preparation of the library involved the immunoSEQ multiplex PCR assay. For most patients, genomic DNA was isolated with the Qiagen DNeasy Blood and Tissue Kit and shipped frozen to Adaptive Biotechnologies for TCR sequencing. For most patients, genomic DNA was subjected to high-throughput TCR-beta CDR3 sequencing by Adaptive Biotechnologies. From the authors' description of their analysis: TCR sequencing data for 15 to 20 patients were retrieved from Adaptive's ImmunoSEQ software; a few other patients were processed with MiXCR and VDJtools. To correct CD4 versus CD8 sorting errors, sequences present in both subsets at a frequency ratio below 5:1 were removed. CDR3 nucleotide sequences shared between donor and recipient were removed because their origin could not be assigned. Alloreactive clones required at least 2-fold expansion over unstimulated cells and minimum CFSE-low frequency of 0.002% (template counts) or 0.001% (read counts). Clones detected in sequenced pre-transplant spleen, lymph node, or MLR CFSE-low populations of the donor or recipient were defined as mappable. Cumulative frequency of alloreactive clones was calculated as a percentage of all sequences weighted by copy number. TCRdb re-hosts the immuneACCESS table, in-frame sequences only. Its copies lack some clones; in the studies checked, an unresolved V gene accounts for under half of them, and the cause for the rest is not known. V and J calls and clone size are those listed in that table; D and trimming were worked out from the DNA. This sample holds about 15,000 clones; 35% to 45% were observed only once. The ten largest clones add up to roughly 15% of the sample.

Remarks on this clone: Base qualities are not provided; no much larger clone lies one nucleotide away.

Read against the paper, the sample's time point label means: cells obtained before transplantation from donor or recipient. Mixed lymphocyte reactions plated approximately 200,000 CFSE-labeled pre-transplant responders with approximately 200,000 irradiated violet-dye-labeled stimulators and were cultured for 6 days. After the mixed lymphocyte reaction, proliferating CD3+CD4+CFSE-low and CD3+CD8+CFSE-low responder cells were FACS-sorted on a BD Influx sorter. The TCR comes from a human patient who received an intestinal transplant. The sequence joins TRBV15 to TRBJ2-1, with no confident D gene call. The input for sequencing was alloreactive CD8+ T cells from a mixed lymphocyte reaction culture, taken before intestinal transplant. What this sample's cell subset or site label stands for: CFSE-low proliferating T cells sorted from approximately six-day pre-transplant mixed lymphocyte reaction (GvH or HvG direction). The CDR3 loop reads CATSRDLNEQFF. At the DNA level, the sequence is TGTGCCACCAGCAGAGACCTAAATGAGCAGTTCTTC.